The 14 T cell receptor beta chains below all came from one sample that was sequenced in a study of control samples from healthy donors and cancer patients. Assay: immunoSEQ multiplex PCR; the TCRdb copy retains only in-frame clones and omits some. In the table there are 55,000 to 70,000 clones, more than 85% of which are singletons. Sequences were obtained from PBMCs. Every receptor here comes from a man aged 25 to 40 with colorectal cancer.

The chain joins TRBV4-1 to TRBJ2-7, with D perhaps TRBD1 (6 bases). CDR1 and CDR2 (germline): MGHRA, YSYEKL. Deletions cut 0 bases from V and 0 bases from J, with 21 bases between. The length of the CDR3 is 19 residues. This CDR3 is CASSQDRSPGTLSSYEQYF. The CDR3 nucleotides read TGCGCCAGCAGCCAAGATCGTTCCCCGGGGACACTGAGCTCCTACGAGCAGTACTTC.

The chain is built from TRBV28 and TRBJ2-6; D not certain. This CDR3 comprises 14 residues. CDR1 is MDHEN, CDR2 SYDVKM, per germline. V was shortened by 3 bases and J by 0 bases, with 3 bases between the two germline ends. CDR3 nucleotides: TGTGCCAGCAGTTTGAGCTCTGGGGCCAACGTCCTGACTTTC. This gives the protein CASSLSSGANVLTF.

The chain has TRBV11-2 and TRBJ1-2; 9 nucleotides agree with TRBD1. The CDR3 covers 18 residues. Germline V gene lookup returns CDR1 SGHAT and CDR2 FQNNGV. V lost 4 bases and J lost 0; bases outside the gene matches: 12. CDR3 loop: CASSSRTGEVAANYGYTF. In nucleotides, the CDR3 is TGTGCCAGCAGCTCAAGGACAGGGGAGGTCGCAGCTAACTATGGCTACACCTTC. Drawing the rest from reference TRBV11-2 and TRBJ1-2, the complete variable domain is EAGVAQSPRYKIIEKRQSVAFWCNPISGHATLYWYQQILGQGPKLLIQFQNNGVVDDSQLPKDRFSAERLKGVDSTLKIQPAKLEDSAVYLCASSSRTGEVAANYGYTFGSGTRLTVV.

The chain couples TRBV6-2 or TRBV6-3 to TRBJ1-2; 8 bases are a match to TRBD1. V lost 6 bases to trimming and J lost 4 bases; unmatched junction nucleotides: 16. Germline CDR1 is MNHEY and CDR2 is SVGEGT. The CDR3 totals 17 residues. The CDR3 region has the DNA TGTGCCAGCAGCCCTACAGGGGGGCGGCTCGGGGGCTATGGCTACACCTTC. Amino acids: CASSPTGGRLGGYGYTF.

The gene calls are TRBV2 and TRBJ2-2; 7 nucleotides match TRBD1. CDR3 length: 15 residues. Unmatched junction bases numbered 10, after V lost 7 bases and J lost 5 bases. Per germline, CDR1 SNHLY and CDR2 FYNNEI. The CDR3 region has the DNA TGTGCCAGCAATGTTGACAGGGCTGGGACCGGGGAGCTGTTTTTT. Its translation is CASNVDRAGTGELFF.

J is TRBJ1-1 and V is TRBV30; maybe TRBD1 (5 bases). The length of the CDR3 is 14 residues. Germline V gene sequence: CDR1 GTSNPN, CDR2 SVGIG (reference sequence). Deletions cut 1 base from V and 1 base from J, with 10 bases between. The CDR3 bases are TGTGCCTGGAGTGCCCGGGGGGGGAACACTGAAGCTTTCTTT. Amino acids: CAWSARGGNTEAFF.

This clone was seen a few times. The chain recombines TRBV21-1 with TRBJ1-5; whether TRBD1, the table's D call, matches the DNA was not checked. TRBV21-1 is a listed pseudogene. The CDR3 extends over 18 amino acids. CDR3 bases: TGTGCCAGCAGCAAATGGGGGACACAAAGGGTTCACAATCAGCCCCAGCATTTT. This encodes CASSKWGTQRVHNQPQHF.

The J gene is TRBJ1-1, the V gene TRBV5-6; D is perhaps TRBD1 (6 bases). Germline CDR1 reads SGHDT; CDR2 reads YYEEEE. This CDR3 contains 12 residues. V dropped 3 bases and J dropped 3 bases, with 6 bases sitting between them. In nucleotides, the CDR3 is TGTGCCAGCAGCTGGGGGCACACTGAAGCTTTCTTT. This sequence encodes CASSWGHTEAFF. Full variable domain (outside the CDR3, taken from reference TRBV5-6 and TRBJ1-1): DAGVTQSPTHLIKTRGQQVTLRCSPKSGHDTVSWYQQALGQGPQFIFQYYEEEERQRGNFPDRFSGHQFPNYSSELNVNALLLGDSALYLCASSWGHTEAFFGQGTRLTVV.

This rearrangement joins TRBV6-2 or TRBV6-3 to TRBJ1-6; 9 bases are a match to TRBD1. CDR1 and CDR2 (germline): MNHEY, SVGEGT. The CDR3 totals 18 residues. V was pared by 2 bases and J by 9 bases, with 14 bases of the junction left unmatched. The CDR3 spells CASSYTSGTGSSGSPLHF. The DNA for the CDR3 is TGTGCCAGCAGTTACACCTCCGGGACAGGGTCGTCCGGTTCACCCCTCCACTTT.

The rearrangement joins TRBV5-4 to TRBJ2-3; 11 bases fit TRBD2. The CDR3 is 16 amino acids. J lost 2 bases, V lost 2 bases, and 4 bases had no gene match. CDR1 is SGHNT, CDR2 YYREEE, per germline (reference sequence). DNA of the CDR3: TGTGCCAGCAGCTTTGGGACTAGCGGATACACAGATACGCAGTATTTT. It specifies CASSFGTSGYTDTQYF.

The gene calls are TRBV19 and TRBJ2-3, with 10 bases identical to TRBD2. This CDR3 is built from 15 residues. Germline CDR1 is LNHDA and CDR2 is SQIVND (reference sequence). Trimming took 3 bases from V and 6 from J; bases not matched to a gene: 6. The CDR3 spells CASSIVAGGMDTQYF. DNA for the CDR3: TGTGCCAGTAGTATCGTAGCGGGGGGCATGGATACGCAGTATTTT.

This chain joins TRBV10-2 and TRBJ2-7; D is ambiguous. Germline V gene lookup returns CDR1 WSHSY and CDR2 SAAADI. This CDR3 spans 16 amino acids. V lost 3 bases and J 1 base, leaving 16 bases between the germline ends. The CDR3 reads CASSDMMTRISYEQYV. As DNA, the CDR3 is TGCGCCAGCAGTGATATGATGACACGGATTTCCTACGAGCAGTACGTC.

The rearrangement uses TRBV5-1 and TRBJ1-4; 9 positions agree with TRBD1. J gave up 8 bases and V 4 bases, and 6 bases lay outside the gene matches. The germline V gene has CDR1 SGHRS and CDR2 YFSETQ. CDR3 length: 14 amino acids. The chain's CDR3 is CASSEGTGYEKLFF. CDR3 coding DNA: TGCGCCAGCAGCGAAGGGACAGGGTACGAAAAACTGTTTTTT.

The chain uses TRBV7-6 and TRBJ1-2; 8 positions match TRBD1. The trim removed 1 base at V and 6 bases at J, leaving 7 bases unmatched. Germline CDR1 reads SGHVS; CDR2 reads FNYEAQ. The CDR3 length is 15 residues. In DNA, the CDR3 is TGTGCCAGCAGCTTAGGCCAGGGGGCATATCATGGCTACACCTTC. It specifies CASSLGQGAYHGYTF.